One sample yielded the 30 T cell receptor beta chains listed below, sequenced in a study of blood T cell repertoires in COVID-19. Assay used: immunoSEQ multiplex PCR; TCRdb lists only in-frame clones, some missing. Counted here are about 180,000 clones, roughly 87% occurring once; the ten biggest clones make up 1% to 1.5%. The sequenced sample was PBMCs or T cells enriched from blood (not recorded which). The receptor set was obtained from a human donor with acute COVID-19. The donor label of this sample is uncertain.

This clone was observed a handful of times. This chain connects TRBV4-1 to TRBJ1-5; D unclear. The V end was cut by 4 bases, the J end by 5 bases, with 9 bases between. Germline V gene lookup returns CDR1 MGHRA and CDR2 YSYEKL. The CDR3 runs to 13 residues. The CDR3 nucleotides read TGCGCCAGCAGCCCCGACTCTGATCAGCCCCAGCATTTT. This translates into CASSPDSDQPQHF.

The chain's CDR3 is CASTPGIGGVEKLFF. Here the CDR3 DNA reads TGTGCCAGCACCCCGGGGATCGGTGGGGTTGAAAAACTGTTTTTT. This rearrangement joins TRBV6-5 to TRBJ1-4, with D unresolved. Trimming shortened V by 7 bases and J by 7 bases, and 19 bases separated the two germline ends. Per germline, CDR1 MNHEY and CDR2 SVGAGI. The CDR3 is 15 amino acids.

The rearrangement uses TRBV19 and TRBJ1-5; 7 positions match TRBD1. Germline CDR1 reads LNHDA; CDR2 reads SQIVND (reference sequence). The CDR3 extends over 14 amino acids. The J segment lost 2 bases and the V segment lost 11 bases, leaving 9 bases of the junction unmatched. The CDR3 DNA follows: TGTGCCCTAAAACCCGGGACAGGCAATCAGCCCCAGCATTTT. Protein: CALKPGTGNQPQHF.

J is TRBJ2-4 and V is TRBV21-1; TRBD2 was called by the table and not checked on the DNA. TRBV21-1 is a recognized pseudogene. The CDR3 runs 16 residues. Here the CDR3 DNA reads TGTGCCAGCAGCAATCCCCGCGATCGAGCCAAAAACATTCAGTACTTC. Its protein is CASSNPRDRAKNIQYF.

The V gene is TRBV3-1 (or the pseudogene TRBV3-2), the J gene TRBJ2-5; 9 bases are a match to TRBD1. With V trimmed by 5 bases and J by 7 bases, 11 bases remained unmatched. This CDR3 region has 15 residues. Per germline, CDR1 LGHDT and CDR2 YNNKEL (reference sequence). DNA for the CDR3: TGTGCCAGCAGCGCGCCGGGACAGGGCCCCCTGACCCAGTACTTC. Translating it yields CASSAPGQGPLTQYF.

This clone was counted only a few times. Other nucleotide sequences in the sample specify the same CDR3. V gene TRBV7-3 combines with J gene TRBJ1-6; 10 positions match TRBD1. CDR3 length equals 15 residues. Germline-derived CDR1 and CDR2 are SGHTA and FQGTGA. Trimming took 2 bases from V and 5 from J; bases not matched to a gene: 0. The CDR3, as DNA: TGTGCCAGCAGCTTAGGGACAGGGGATAATTCACCCCTCCACTTT. It encodes CASSLGTGDNSPLHF.

The V gene is TRBV6-4, the J gene TRBJ1-2; 9 bases agree with TRBD1. Germline CDR1 MRHNA, CDR2 SNTAGT. The CDR3 has 13 residues. V shed 5 bases, J shed 7 bases, and the junction held 5 bases outside the gene matches. The CDR3 DNA reads as TGTGCCAGCAGTACAGGGGGCGCGGGTGGCTACACCTTC. Amino acids: CASSTGGAGGYTF.

In regard to this clone: Distinct nucleotide sequences in the sample also encode this CDR3. The chain combines TRBV7-9 with TRBJ2-5; D perhaps matches TRBD2 (6 bases). Trimming shortened V by 1 base and J by 5 bases, and 11 bases separated the two germline ends. This CDR3 contains 14 residues. Per the germline V gene, CDR1 is SEHNR and CDR2 is FQNEAQ (reference sequence). The CDR3 DNA sequence: TGTGCCAGCAGCTTAGTCGGGGGTGGGGAGACCCAGTACTTC. Translated, it gives CASSLVGGGETQYF.

The chain recombines TRBV7-2 with TRBJ2-3; 7 positions agree with TRBD2. The J segment lost 9 bases and the V segment lost 5 bases, leaving 8 bases of the junction unmatched. Germline V gene lookup returns CDR1 SGHTA and CDR2 FQGNSA. The CDR3 is 13 residues long. CDR3 in amino acids: CASSGGEGYTQYF. DNA for the CDR3: TGTGCCAGCAGCGGGGGGGAGGGGTACACGCAGTATTTT.

This clone was observed once. The chain employs TRBV6-4 and TRBJ2-7, with 11 nucleotides matching TRBD2. This CDR3 has 16 residues. Per germline, CDR1 MRHNA and CDR2 SNTAGT. J gave up 2 bases and V 4 bases, and 7 bases lay outside the gene matches. The CDR3 region has the DNA TGTGCCAGCAGTGTACTAGCGGGGGTAAGTCCCTACGAGCAGTACTTC. This gives the protein CASSVLAGVSPYEQYF.

The chain joins TRBV13 to TRBJ1-1; tentative D call: TRBD1 (5 bases). V was pared by 7 bases and J by 4 bases, with 10 bases between. CDR1 PRHDT and CDR2 FYEKMQ come from the germline V gene (reference sequence). The CDR3 runs 12 residues. The CDR3 DNA is TGTGCCAGCAAATCGGGGGGCACTGAAGCTTTCTTT. This encodes CASKSGGTEAFF.

This clone has just one count. The V and J genes are TRBV28 and TRBJ1-5, with 11 bases identical to TRBD1. V lost 6 bases, J lost 6 bases, and 4 bases stayed unmatched. CDR1 and CDR2 from the germline V gene are MDHEN and SYDVKM. CDR3 length: 14 amino acids. The CDR3 DNA follows: TGTGCCAGCAGCTCCGGACAGGGGGCTCAGCCCCAGCATTTT. It specifies CASSSGQGAQPQHF.

The sample holds one count of this clone. The chain combines TRBV6-2 or TRBV6-3 with TRBJ1-5; 8 bases are a match to TRBD1. The CDR3 is made up of 17 amino acids. CDR1 and CDR2 from the germline V gene are MNHEY and SVGEGT. J gave up 1 base and V 2 bases, and 7 bases lay outside the gene matches. CDR3 nucleotide sequence: TGTGCCAGCAGTTACGAGGGCAGGGGGCTCAGCAATCAGCCCCAGCATTTT. It translates to CASSYEGRGLSNQPQHF.

This clone was observed once. V and J are TRBV2 and TRBJ1-1; maybe TRBD1 (5 bases). Per germline, CDR1 SNHLY and CDR2 FYNNEI. V was shortened by 6 bases and J by 0 bases, with 14 bases between the two germline ends. This CDR3 has 15 residues. The DNA for the CDR3 is TGTGCCAGCAGAAAAGACAGAAAAATGAACACTGAAGCTTTCTTT. Translating it yields CASRKDRKMNTEAFF.

The chain combines TRBV7-9 with TRBJ1-5; 7 bases line up with TRBD1. There are 18 residues in the CDR3. Germline V lookup: CDR1 SEHNR, CDR2 FQNEAQ (reference sequence). V lost 3 bases and J lost 0; bases outside the gene matches: 11. CDR3 protein: CASSFDAGGPYSNQPQHF. The CDR3, as DNA: TGTGCCAGCAGCTTCGACGCAGGGGGGCCATATAGCAATCAGCCCCAGCATTTT. The whole variable domain, remainder taken from reference TRBV7-9 and TRBJ1-5, is DTGVSQNPRHKITKRGQNVTFRCDPISEHNRLYWYRQTLGQGPEFLTYFQNEAQLEKSRLLSDRFSAERPKGSFSTLEIQRTEQGDSAMYLCASSFDAGGPYSNQPQHFGDGTRLSIL.

The chain employs TRBV11-3 and TRBJ2-1; a weak D match, TRBD1 (6 bases). CDR1 and CDR2 (germline): SGHNT, YENEEA. This CDR3 comprises 14 residues. V dropped 3 bases and J dropped 6 bases, with 12 bases sitting between them. The CDR3 sequence: CASSFQGSSNEQFF. The CDR3 coding sequence is TGTGCCAGCAGCTTTCAGGGGAGTAGCAATGAGCAGTTCTTC.

The V and J genes are TRBV4-3 and TRBJ1-4, with D hard to call. The CDR3 runs 14 residues. Trimming stripped 2 bases from V and 5 bases from J, with 9 bases between. Germline V gene lookup returns CDR1 LGHNA and CDR2 YSLEER. In DNA, the CDR3 is TGCGCCAGCAGCCAATCCCGACTGAATGAAAAACTGTTTTTT. Protein sequence: CASSQSRLNEKLFF.

This clone was counted once. The chain joins TRBV28 to TRBJ1-2; tentative D call: TRBD1 (6 bases). V was cut by 10 bases and J by 7 bases, with 19 bases left in between. CDR3 size: 13 residues. The V gene's germline CDR1 is MDHEN and CDR2 SYDVKM. The CDR3 region has the DNA TGTGCCATCCCGGGGGGCGTGTCCAGTGGCTACACCTTC. Its protein is CAIPGGVSSGYTF.

Here the CDR3 DNA reads TGCGCCAGCAGCCAAGAAGCGGGGCCTAGCGGTTACAATGAGCAGTTCTTC. This sequence encodes CASSQEAGPSGYNEQFF. The chain is built from TRBV4-3 and TRBJ2-1; 7 bases fit TRBD2. Germline V gene data show CDR1 as LGHNA and CDR2 as YSLEER. The CDR3 covers 17 residues. V shed 0 bases, J shed 4 bases, and the junction held 9 bases outside the gene matches.

The gene calls are TRBV10-3 and TRBJ1-2; 8 bases agree with TRBD1. The V and J ends lost 6 bases and 3 bases, in that order; junction bases with no gene match: 6. The CDR3 spans 14 residues. Germline lookup yields CDR1 ENHRY and CDR2 SYGVKD. DNA for the CDR3: TGTGCCATCAGACCTGACAGGGGAGACTATGGCTACACCTTC. This encodes CAIRPDRGDYGYTF.

The chain recombines TRBV27 with TRBJ1-2, with D possibly being TRBD1 (6 bases). V lost 3 bases to trimming and J lost 2 bases, with 22 bases between them. This CDR3 has 18 residues. Germline CDR1 and CDR2: MNHEY and SMNVEV (reference sequence). In DNA, the CDR3 is TGTGCCAGCAGTTTTCGGGGGGGGCTACTGAAGGAGAACTATGGCTACACCTTC. Its protein product is CASSFRGGLLKENYGYTF.

V gene TRBV3-1 (or the pseudogene TRBV3-2) combines with J gene TRBJ1-1; D uncertain. Germline V gene sequence: CDR1 LGHDT, CDR2 YNNKEL (reference sequence). The CDR3 covers 13 residues. V dropped 4 bases and J dropped 0 bases, with 6 bases sitting between them. CDR3 DNA: TGTGCCAGCAGCCTTACTATGAACACTGAAGCTTTCTTT. Translation: CASSLTMNTEAFF.

The chain links TRBV18 to TRBJ1-6, with D unclear. Germline V CDR1 and CDR2: KGHSH, LQKENI. The CDR3 covers 16 residues. V dropped 6 bases and J dropped 0 bases, with 12 bases sitting between them. CDR3 sequence: CASSRRGRSYNSPLHF. The CDR3 nucleotides read TGTGCCAGCTCCCGACGAGGCCGCTCCTATAATTCACCCCTCCACTTT.

This CDR3 reads CASSSFDRESYNEQFF. The CDR3 coding sequence is TGTGCCAGCAGCTCTTTTGACAGGGAGTCTTACAATGAGCAGTTCTTC. The V and J genes are TRBV7-9 and TRBJ2-1, with 7 bases aligning to TRBD1. CDR1 is SEHNR and CDR2 is FQNEAQ in the germline V gene (reference sequence). CDR3 length: 16 residues. V lost 4 bases and J lost 4; bases outside the gene matches: 10. Drawing the rest from reference TRBV7-9 and TRBJ2-1, the complete variable domain is DTGVSQNPRHKITKRGQNVTFRCDPISEHNRLYWYRQTLGQGPEFLTYFQNEAQLEKSRLLSDRFSAERPKGSFSTLEIQRTEQGDSAMYLCASSSFDRESYNEQFFGPGTRLTVL.

The V gene is TRBV2, the J gene TRBJ2-6; TRBD2 is a possible D gene (5 bases). The V and J ends lost 6 bases and 2 bases respectively, with 8 bases between them. The CDR3 has 14 residues. From germline, CDR1 is SNHLY and CDR2 FYNNEI. The CDR3: CASRKGAGANVLTF. CDR3 in DNA: TGTGCCAGCAGAAAGGGAGCTGGGGCCAACGTCCTGACTTTC.

This clone has more than one count but fewer than ten. V gene TRBV4-1 combines with J gene TRBJ1-5; D gene uncertain. This CDR3 is built from 15 residues. V dropped 2 bases and J dropped 0 bases, with 8 bases sitting between them. Germline V gives CDR1 MGHRA, CDR2 YSYEKL. The CDR3, as DNA: TGCGCCAGCAGCCAACAGGTCCCTAGCAATCAGCCCCAGCATTTT. It translates to CASSQQVPSNQPQHF.

This chain joins TRBV24-1 and TRBJ1-5; 7 nucleotides line up with TRBD1. The CDR3 has 18 residues. Germline loops: CDR1 KGHDR, CDR2 SFDVKD. The ends lost 6 bases at V and 9 bases at J; junction bases unmatched: 22. The CDR3 region is CATSKGGHTGAAGWPQHF. CDR3 in DNA: TGTGCCACCAGTAAAGGGGGTCATACAGGGGCGGCGGGTTGGCCCCAGCATTTT.

This clone was seen only a few times. This rearrangement joins TRBV2 to TRBJ2-2, with 11 bases that match TRBD1. CDR3 size: 15 residues. Germline lookup yields CDR1 SNHLY and CDR2 FYNNEI. The junction had 3 bases not matched to a gene; V was cut back by 6 bases and J by 3 bases. CDR3 loop: CASRRTGGDTGELFF. CDR3 nucleotide sequence: TGTGCCAGCAGGAGGACAGGGGGCGACACCGGGGAGCTGTTTTTT.

The chain links TRBV9 to TRBJ2-7, with 8 bases aligning to TRBD2. Germline loops: CDR1 SGDLS, CDR2 YYNGEE. Trimming removed 3 bases from V and 2 bases from J; junction bases left unmatched: 7. This CDR3 has 15 amino acids. The CDR3 DNA reads TGTGCCAGCAGCGACCCCCCCGGGGGGGCCTACGAGCAGTACTTC. Translation gives CASSDPPGGAYEQYF.

DNA of the CDR3: TGTGCCAGCAGCCAAGATCTGAAGACAGTCACTGAAGCTTTCTTT. Translating it yields CASSQDLKTVTEAFF. The V and J genes are TRBV3-1 (or the pseudogene TRBV3-2) and TRBJ1-1, with TRBD1 as a possible D gene (5 bases). Germline lookup yields CDR1 LGHDT and CDR2 YNNKEL (reference sequence). The CDR3 runs 15 residues. Trimming stripped 0 bases from V and 4 bases from J, with 12 bases between.